What follows are 17 T cell receptor beta chains derived from one specimen sequenced in a study of T cells after yellow fever vaccination (dated by TCRdb to between 2018 and 2021). Per the publication, the treatment or condition label means: live attenuated yellow fever vaccine strain. Library preparation used 5' RACE. The sequencer was an Illumina HiSeq 2500. TCRdb redid the processing of the public reads, applying fastp at Q25 and MiXCR, and retained in-frame beta chains. Duplicate CDR3 protein sequences are folded into a single record with the most common DNA and genes. The sample table contains just under 600,000 distinct CDR3 sequences; only one count was recorded for roughly 13% of them. Roughly 13% of the sample is in the top ten clones. Sequencing was performed on PBMCs, taken on the day of the yellow fever booster vaccination. The receptors shown here come from a man aged 25-40 years who received the YFV17D yellow fever vaccine.

A few counts support this clonotype. The CDR3 nucleotides read TGTGCCAGCAGTGCCGAAGTAAGCACTGAAGCTTTCTTT. Residues: CASSAEVSTEAFF. V gene TRBV27 combines with J gene TRBJ1-1; no clear D gene. Germline-derived CDR1 and CDR2 are MNHEY and SMNVEV (reference sequence). This CDR3 contains 13 residues. Trimming took off 5 bases at V and 4 bases at J, with 11 bases between the two ends.

This clonotype turned up a few times. The CDR3 DNA reads TGTGCCAGCAGTCCTTCTAGCGGGAGGCGGAATGAAAAACTGTTTTTT. The encoded protein is CASSPSSGRRNEKLFF. The V gene is TRBV28, the J gene TRBJ1-4; D gene uncertain. V was cut by 5 bases and J by 5 bases, with 18 bases left in between. Germline assignment: CDR1 MDHEN and CDR2 SYDVKM. CDR3 length equals 16 residues.

This clonotype has a count of ten or more. CDR3 loop: CASSLEVQRGQYF. CDR3 in DNA: TGTGCCAGCAGCTTAGAGGTACAGAGGGGTCAGTACTTC. The chain has TRBV7-2 and TRBJ2-7, with D perhaps given as TRBD1 or TRBD2 (5 bases each). The CDR3 contains 13 residues. From germline, CDR1 is SGHTA and CDR2 FQGNSA. Between the trimmed V and J ends, which lost 1 base and 10 bases, there was a span of 14 bases.

The chain recombines TRBV19 with TRBJ1-5; D call uncertain. The germline V gene has CDR1 LNHDA and CDR2 SQIVND (reference sequence). The CDR3 runs to 12 residues. Trimming left V 4 bases short and J 4 bases short, with 5 bases between. This CDR3 is CASSRFNQPQHF. The DNA of the CDR3 is TGTGCCAGTAGTAGGTTTAATCAGCCCCAGCATTTT.

This clonotype was picked up a small number of times. The chain joins TRBV28 to TRBJ2-1; D uncertain. V lost 10 bases and J 4 bases, leaving 5 bases between the germline ends. Germline loops: CDR1 MDHEN, CDR2 SYDVKM. The CDR3 length is 10 residues. The CDR3 loop reads CATWYNEQFF. The CDR3 DNA follows: TGTGCCACCTGGTACAATGAGCAGTTCTTC. Filled out from reference TRBV28 and TRBJ2-1, the complete variable domain reads DVKVTQSSRYLVKRTGEKVFLECVQDMDHENMFWYRQDPGLGLRLIYFSYDVKMKEKGDIPEGYSVSREKKERFSLILESASTNQTSMYLCATWYNEQFFGPGTRLTVL.

The table lists this clonotype with a few counts. The V and J genes are TRBV7-7 and TRBJ2-1; 13 bases agree with TRBD2. The CDR3 totals 18 residues. Trimming at V came to 4 bases and at J to 1 base, leaving 7 bases not matched to a gene. Germline CDR1 reads SSHAT; CDR2 reads FNYEAQ (reference sequence). The CDR3, as DNA: TGTGCCAGCAGCTCCGGGACTAGCGGGACTACTTCCTACAATGAGCAGTTCTTC. Translating it yields CASSSGTSGTTSYNEQFF.

The CDR3 region is CASSTEGGVRQETQYF. The CDR3 DNA is TGTGCCAGCAGCACCGAGGGAGGTGTCAGACAAGAGACCCAGTACTTC. The chain is built from TRBV7-9 and TRBJ2-5; perhaps TRBD2 as D (6 bases). The CDR3 runs 16 residues. Trimming removed 5 bases at V and 2 bases at J, with 18 bases between. Germline V gene data show CDR1 as SEHNR and CDR2 as FQNEAQ (reference sequence).

The V call is TRBV5-1, the J call TRBJ2-1, with 9 bases matching TRBD2. Per the germline V gene, CDR1 is SGHRS and CDR2 is YFSETQ. The CDR3 contains 13 residues. With 4 bases clipped from V and 8 bases from J, the junction kept 4 bases outside the gene matches. CDR3 DNA sequence: TGCGCCAGCAGCGGGGGACTAGCCTATGAGCAGTTCTTC. Translated: CASSGGLAYEQFF.

This clonotype was seen only a few times. The chain couples TRBV2 to TRBJ2-3; the D is unclear. This CDR3 spans 13 amino acids. V lost 3 bases and J lost 8, with 12 bases in between. Germline V gene sequence: CDR1 SNHLY, CDR2 FYNNEI. This CDR3 is CASSEGLLGTQYF. Here the CDR3 DNA reads TGTGCCAGCAGTGAGGGTCTTCTGGGTACGCAGTATTTT.

Many counts were recorded for this clonotype. V and J are TRBV20-1 and TRBJ2-1, with 8 bases identical to TRBD2. This CDR3 comprises 14 residues. With 5 bases clipped from V and 0 bases from J, the junction kept 3 bases outside the gene matches. CDR1 DFQATT and CDR2 SNEGSKA come from the germline V gene (reference sequence). The CDR3 DNA reads TGCAGTGCTTTAAGCGGGAGCTCCTACAATGAGCAGTTCTTC. This codes for CSALSGSSYNEQFF.

The chain's CDR3 is CASNERTYEQYF. CDR3 DNA: TGTGCCAGCAACGAGCGAACCTACGAGCAGTACTTC. The chain carries TRBV6-2 or TRBV6-3 and TRBJ2-7; D unclear. Trimming took off 7 bases at V and 2 bases at J, with 9 bases between the two ends. This CDR3 is 12 amino acids long. The germline V gene has CDR1 MNHEY and CDR2 SVGEGT.

The genes are TRBV7-2 and TRBJ2-5; TRBD1 aligns across 7 bases. CDR3 length: 13 residues. Germline V CDR1 and CDR2: SGHTA, FQGNSA. V lost 5 bases to trimming and J lost 5 bases; unmatched junction nucleotides: 5. Here the CDR3 reads CASSPQGLETQYF. The CDR3 DNA reads as TGTGCCAGCAGCCCACAGGGGTTGGAGACCCAGTACTTC.

The chain employs TRBV3-1 and TRBJ2-1; D is ambiguous. Germline-derived CDR1 and CDR2 are LGHDT and YNNKEL (reference sequence). V was clipped by 0 bases and J by 0 bases, with 12 bases between them. The CDR3 totals 17 residues. CDR3 region: CASSQEVGGFSYNEQFF. CDR3 sequence (DNA): TGTGCCAGCAGCCAAGAAGTGGGCGGTTTCTCCTACAATGAGCAGTTCTTC.

Only a few counts were recorded for this clonotype. The J gene is TRBJ2-3, the V gene TRBV29-1; D unclear. Germline lookup yields CDR1 SQVTM and CDR2 ANQGSEA. The CDR3 loop spans 10 amino acids. V lost 8 bases, J lost 1 base, and 4 bases lay in between. The chain's CDR3 is CSSRTDTQYF. In DNA form, the CDR3 reads TGCAGCTCCCGCACAGATACGCAGTATTTT.

The chain couples TRBV7-3 to TRBJ2-5, with D possibly TRBD2 on 6 matching bases. This CDR3 is 15 amino acids long. Germline V gene data show CDR1 as SGHTA and CDR2 as FQGTGA. V was clipped by 4 bases and J by 4 bases, with 16 bases between them. CDR3 sequence (DNA): TGTGCCAGCAGCTCTAGGGGCGGGGTCCGAGAGACCCAGTACTTC. This gives the protein CASSSRGGVRETQYF.

A remark on this clonotype: A read error is possible here, since a much larger clone lies one base away. This chain joins TRBV6-5 and TRBJ2-1; 7 positions match TRBD2. Germline V gene sequence: CDR1 MNHEY, CDR2 SVGAGI. The CDR3 is 15 residues long. Here the CDR3 DNA reads TGTGCCAGCAGTTACTCGAACGGGAGGATTAATGAGCAGTCCTTC. It translates to CASSYSNGRINEQSF.

In its sample, this clonotype was seen a few times. The V and J genes are TRBV27 and TRBJ2-7; D gene ambiguous. Trimming pared 5 bases from V and 5 bases from J, leaving 13 bases between. Germline loops: CDR1 MNHEY, CDR2 SMNVEV (reference sequence). CDR3 length equals 13 residues. DNA for the CDR3: TGTGCCAGCAGTGACCTGGAGTTGAACGAGCAGTACTTC. This gives the protein CASSDLELNEQYF.